This T cell receptor (beta chain) was identified in a study of chemoradiotherapy in HPV16-positive cancers. Germline-derived CDR1 and CDR2 are KGHSH and LQKENI. This CDR3 is 14 amino acids long. Trimming shortened V by 1 base and J by 4 bases, and 8 bases separated the two germline ends. The protocol was immunoSEQ multiplex PCR, while the TCRdb copy is restricted to in-frame clones and leaves out a portion. The sample has under 85,000 clones; 88% are singletons. This TCR derives from a human donor with HPV-associated anogenital cancer. The source was blood, collected from a patient who underwent chemoradiotherapy. This rearrangement joins TRBV18 to TRBJ2-1; tentative D call: TRBD1 (6 bases). DNA of the CDR3: TGTGCCAGCTCACCACTAGGGGGTTACAATGAGCAGTTCTTC. It codes for CASSPLGGYNEQFF.